This TCR beta chain was captured in a study of T cell clones after liver transplantation. Study details: TCRbeta sequencing after a pre-transplant mixed lymphocyte reaction identified graft-donor-reactive clones, later tracked in post-transplant blood. Subjects received no induction therapy and standard immunosuppression until randomization at 12-24 months post-transplant. Whole-study results and caveats: These preliminary findings come from unstandardized post-transplant sampling times.

V trimming: 0 bases; J trimming: 4 bases; junction bases outside the gene matches: 3. Germline loops: CDR1 SNHLY, CDR2 FYNNEI. The length of the CDR3 is 15 residues. Clones were read by immunoSEQ multiplex PCR, and TCRdb kept only the in-frame ones, dropping some. The repertoire holds roughly 10,000 clones, with 70% to 80% as singletons. To note about this clone: Its antigen is still unknown.

This clonotype was obtained from a human patient who received a liver transplant. Part of the T cell pool may stem from the graft donor. The specimen comprised CD8+ T cells from blood, sampled at the 22-month timepoint. The chain carries TRBV2 and TRBJ1-2; TRBD1 aligns across 9 bases. The CDR3 DNA reads as TGTGCCAGCAGTGAAGCGTTGACAGGGGGCTATGGCTACACCTTC. This codes for CASSEALTGGYGYTF.